The 27 T cell receptor beta chains in this list originate from one sample, sequenced in a study of response to subunit inactivated influenza vaccine. MiXCR, run by TCRdb on the RT-PCR reads, gives a single entry per CDR3 protein. The repertoire holds hundreds of thousands of distinct CDR3 sequences, with just over 20% as singletons. Sample: PBMCs from blood, taken 21 months after vaccination. These receptors came from a man aged 45 to 70 who received an inactivated influenza vaccine.

The chain joins TRBV4-2 to TRBJ1-6; tentatively, D is TRBD1 (6 bases). V dropped 6 bases and J dropped 5 bases, with 11 bases sitting between them. The V gene's germline CDR1 is LGHNA and CDR2 YNFKEQ. The CDR3 length is 14 residues. The CDR3 region is CASSSQGDNSPLHF. The CDR3 DNA is TGTGCCAGCAGTTCACAGGGTGATAATTCACCCCTCCACTTT.

This clonotype has more than one count but fewer than ten. The CDR3 spells CSARDWGGEAFF. In DNA form, the CDR3 reads TGCAGTGCTAGAGATTGGGGAGGTGAAGCTTTCTTT. V and J are TRBV20-1 and TRBJ1-1; D is undetermined. Germline CDR1 is DFQATT and CDR2 is SNEGSKA (reference sequence). The CDR3 totals 12 residues. Trimming removed 0 bases at V and 7 bases at J, with 9 bases between.

This clonotype has more than one count but fewer than ten. The chain couples TRBV28 to TRBJ1-5; weak D call: TRBD1 (6 bases). The CDR3 is made up of 17 amino acids. V lost 7 bases and J lost 0, with 19 bases in between. The V gene's germline CDR1 is MDHEN and CDR2 SYDVKM. The CDR3 spells CASTSGQGMYSNQPQHF. CDR3 nucleotides: TGTGCCAGCACTAGCGGCCAGGGGATGTATAGCAATCAGCCCCAGCATTTT.

This clonotype was picked up a small number of times. The chain uses TRBV11-2 and TRBJ2-5; D might be TRBD1 (5 bases). The CDR3 consists of 14 residues. Germline V CDR1 and CDR2: SGHAT, FQNNGV. With 1 base removed from V and 2 bases from J, the gap between germline ends came to 8 bases. Written as DNA, the CDR3 is TGTGCCAGCAGCTTAGGACAGAGACAAGAGACCCAGTACTTC. This codes for CASSLGQRQETQYF. Full variable domain (outside the CDR3, taken from reference TRBV11-2 and TRBJ2-5): EAGVAQSPRYKIIEKRQSVAFWCNPISGHATLYWYQQILGQGPKLLIQFQNNGVVDDSQLPKDRFSAERLKGVDSTLKIQPAKLEDSAVYLCASSLGQRQETQYFGPGTRLLVL.

This clonotype was seen ten or more times. This chain connects TRBV7-9 to TRBJ1-6; D is unclear. Between the trimmed V and J ends, which lost 1 base and 7 bases, there was a span of 8 bases. This CDR3 is 14 amino acids long. CDR1 and CDR2 (germline): SEHNR, FQNEAQ (reference sequence). The CDR3 region has the DNA TGTGCCAGCAGCTTAGAGGGCAGCAATTCACCCCTCCACTTT. It yields the protein CASSLEGSNSPLHF.

The chain is built from TRBV6-2 or TRBV6-3 and TRBJ2-4; D is undetermined. The CDR3 sequence is 12 residues long. Trimming left V 4 bases short and J 2 bases short, with 3 bases between. Per the germline V gene, CDR1 is MNHEY and CDR2 is SVGEGT. The CDR3 DNA follows: TGTGCCAGCAGTTTTCCCAAAAACATTCAGTACTTC. It translates to CASSFPKNIQYF.

This clonotype was counted between two and nine times. V usage is TRBV27 and J usage is TRBJ2-7; 7 nucleotides agree with TRBD1. Looked up from germline, CDR1 is MNHEY and CDR2 is SMNVEV (reference sequence). With V trimmed by 2 bases and J by 2 bases, 9 bases remained unmatched. The CDR3 runs 16 residues. CDR3 sequence (DNA): TGTGCCAGCAGTTTAACCTCCCACGGGACAGCCTACGAGCAGTACTTC. Translated: CASSLTSHGTAYEQYF.

The chain has TRBV5-1 and TRBJ2-7, with D perhaps matching TRBD1 (5 bases). CDR1 SGHRS and CDR2 YFSETQ come from the germline V gene. This CDR3 has 14 residues. Trimming cost V 5 bases and J 0 bases, with 12 bases left between them. The CDR3 coding sequence is TGCGCCAGCAGTCCCGACAGCCTCTCCTACGAGCAGTACTTC. Translated: CASSPDSLSYEQYF.

This sequence joins TRBV7-9 and TRBJ1-5; tentatively, D is TRBD1 (5 bases). The V end was cut by 3 bases, the J end by 2 bases, with 11 bases between. The CDR3 has 15 amino acids. Looked up from germline, CDR1 is SEHNR and CDR2 is FQNEAQ (reference sequence). The CDR3 is CASSFGRAGNQPQHF. CDR3 nucleotides: TGTGCCAGCAGCTTCGGCAGGGCCGGCAATCAGCCCCAGCATTTT.

Only a few counts were recorded for this clonotype. The rearrangement uses TRBV5-1 and TRBJ1-1; D is undetermined. CDR1 SGHRS and CDR2 YFSETQ come from the germline V gene. CDR3 length: 16 residues. Trimming pared 2 bases from V and 0 bases from J, leaving 14 bases between. CDR3 DNA sequence: TGCGCCAGCAGCTTCCCCGGGGTGTCCATGAACACTGAAGCTTTCTTT. This sequence encodes CASSFPGVSMNTEAFF.

The table lists this clonotype with many counts. This sequence joins TRBV14 and TRBJ1-1; 8 nucleotides match TRBD1. Per the germline V gene, CDR1 is SGHDN and CDR2 is FVKESK. V dropped 4 bases and J dropped 2; count of bases not matched to a gene: 6. This CDR3 is 15 amino acids long. The CDR3 sequence is CASSRYRGYNTEAFF. Written as DNA, the CDR3 is TGTGCCAGCAGCCGGTACAGGGGGTACAACACTGAAGCTTTCTTT. The entire variable domain, with the rest obtained from reference TRBV14 and TRBJ1-1, is as follows: EAGVTQFPSHSVIEKGQTVTLRCDPISGHDNLYWYRRVMGKEIKFLLHFVKESKQDESGMPNNRFLAERTGGTYSTLKVQPAELEDSGVYFCASSRYRGYNTEAFFGQGTRLTVV.

Only a few counts were recorded for this clonotype. This chain links TRBV13 with TRBJ2-3, with 8 bases fitting TRBD2. CDR1 PRHDT and CDR2 FYEKMQ come from the germline V gene (reference sequence). Germline trimming cut 3 bases from V and 0 bases from J; bases unmatched to any gene: 17. The CDR3 extends over 20 amino acids. This chain's CDR3 is CASSFSRLALRSKSTDTQYF. The CDR3 DNA follows: TGTGCCAGCAGCTTTTCAAGACTAGCGCTACGATCAAAGAGCACAGATACGCAGTATTTT.

In this sample, this clonotype turned up a few times. The rearrangement joins TRBV20-1 to TRBJ1-5; D is perhaps TRBD1 (6 bases). The CDR3 totals 15 residues. The germline CDR1 and CDR2 sequences are DFQATT and SNEGSKA (reference sequence). The V gene lost 4 bases and the J gene lost 2 bases, with 15 bases spanning the gap. DNA for the CDR3: TGCAGTGCTACTCCGGGGGCGCAGGGCAATCAGCCCCAGCATTTT. Translating it yields CSATPGAQGNQPQHF.

The chain uses TRBV27 and TRBJ2-3, with 14 bases identical to TRBD2. CDR3 length: 15 amino acids. In germline, CDR1 is MNHEY, CDR2 SMNVEV (reference sequence). V shed 4 bases and J 7 bases; nucleotides not matched to a gene: 4. In DNA, the CDR3 is TGTGCCAGCAGTTCGGGACTAGCGGGAGTGAATACGCAGTATTTT. Translating gives CASSSGLAGVNTQYF.

The rearrangement uses TRBV20-1 and TRBJ2-3; no definite D call. This CDR3 comprises 11 residues. Trimming cost V 6 bases and J 0 bases, with 4 bases left between them. Germline CDR1 reads DFQATT; CDR2 reads SNEGSKA (reference sequence). This CDR3 is CSAGSTDTQYF. CDR3 in DNA: TGCAGTGCGGGGAGCACAGATACGCAGTATTTT.

The chain links TRBV6-6 to TRBJ2-5; tentative D call: TRBD1 (6 bases). The CDR3 spans 15 residues. V was pared by 5 bases and J by 4 bases, with 17 bases between. Germline CDR1 MNHNY, CDR2 SVGAGI (reference sequence). CDR3 bases: TGTGCCAGCAGTATATCACTCCAAGGGGGAGAGACCCAGTACTTC. Its protein is CASSISLQGGETQYF.

This sequence joins TRBV12-3 or TRBV12-4 and TRBJ1-1; 8 bases are a match to TRBD1. This CDR3 region has 13 residues. J was trimmed by 3 bases and V by 8 bases; bases with no gene match: 5. CDR3 bases: TGTGCCAGCGGGACAGGAGGAGACACTGAAGCTTTCTTT. It yields the protein CASGTGGDTEAFF.

This clonotype was detected once. The chain joins TRBV20-1 to TRBJ2-3; D gene uncertain. The CDR3 contains 14 residues. Germline V gives CDR1 DFQATT, CDR2 SNEGSKA (reference sequence). V gave up 1 base and J gave up 1 base, with 9 bases separating them. CDR3 residues: CSARAEKRTDTQYF. The CDR3 DNA reads TGCAGTGCTAGAGCGGAGAAGCGCACAGATACGCAGTATTTT.

This clonotype came up a few times. This chain uses TRBV20-1 with TRBJ2-7, with 9 positions matching TRBD1. This CDR3 is 14 amino acids long. Trimming cost V 2 bases and J 3 bases; bases outside gene matches: 5. Germline assignment: CDR1 DFQATT and CDR2 SNEGSKA (reference sequence). The CDR3 DNA reads TGCAGTGCTAGACGCGGACAGGGGAGCTACGAGCAGTACTTC. Translation gives CSARRGQGSYEQYF.

This clonotype was found a few times. The rearrangement uses TRBV4-3 and TRBJ2-3, with D unresolved. This CDR3 has 14 amino acids. Per the germline V gene, CDR1 is LGHNA and CDR2 is YSLEER. The V end lost 1 base, the J end lost 2 bases, and 7 bases lay between the germline ends. CDR3 coding DNA: TGCGCCAGCAGCCAAGTCGGTCCCACAGATACGCAGTATTTT. Its translation: CASSQVGPTDTQYF.

This chain joins TRBV5-1 and TRBJ2-1, with D perhaps given as TRBD1 or TRBD2 (6 bases each). CDR1 and CDR2 from the germline V gene are SGHRS and YFSETQ. Trimming removed 0 bases at V and 10 bases at J, with 20 bases between. The CDR3 contains 16 residues. CDR3: CASSLVLTGAPMEQFF. In nucleotides, the CDR3 is TGCGCCAGCAGCTTGGTATTGACGGGGGCCCCAATGGAGCAGTTCTTC.

V is TRBV7-2 and J is TRBJ2-7; D possibly matches TRBD1 or TRBD2 (6 bases each). CDR3 length: 15 amino acids. Germline CDR1 SGHTA, CDR2 FQGNSA. V lost 1 base to trimming and J lost 7 bases, with 17 bases between them. The CDR3 nucleotides read TGTGCCAGCAGCTTAGTGGGGGGCGTATCTGGAGAGCAGTACTTC. It translates to CASSLVGGVSGEQYF.

Ten or more counts support this clonotype. The V and J genes are TRBV7-8 and TRBJ1-2, with D possibly TRBD1 on 5 matching bases. CDR1 is SGHVS, CDR2 FQNEAQ, per germline. The CDR3 length is 15 residues. The V and J ends lost 0 bases and 0 bases respectively, with 8 bases between them. CDR3 bases: TGTGCCAGCAGCTTAGCGGCACAGGCTAACTATGGCTACACCTTC. Its translation: CASSLAAQANYGYTF.

A few counts support this clonotype. V gene TRBV29-1 combines with J gene TRBJ2-5; TRBD2 agrees at 7 bases. Germline assignment: CDR1 SQVTM and CDR2 ANQGSEA. V shed 5 bases, J shed 1 base, and the junction held 7 bases outside the gene matches. This CDR3 spans 14 amino acids. CDR3 in amino acids: CSVHGRLVQETQYF. CDR3 sequence (DNA): TGCAGCGTTCACGGGAGGTTAGTCCAAGAGACCCAGTACTTC. The full variable domain, rest sourced from reference TRBV29-1 and TRBJ2-5, is SAVISQKPSRDICQRGTSLTIQCQVDSQVTMMFWYRQQPGQSLTLIATANQGSEATYESGFVIDKFPISRPNLTFSTLTVSNMSPEDSSIYLCSVHGRLVQETQYFGPGTRLLVL.

The V and J genes are TRBV29-1 and TRBJ2-5; possibly TRBD1 for D (6 bases). V was pared by 5 bases and J by 5 bases, with 18 bases between. CDR3 size: 14 residues. Germline values: CDR1 SQVTM, CDR2 ANQGSEA. CDR3 sequence: CSVPFGGPGETQYF. The CDR3 region has the DNA TGCAGCGTTCCTTTTGGGGGCCCGGGGGAGACCCAGTACTTC.

The genes are TRBV18 and TRBJ2-2; D may be TRBD2 (6 bases). CDR1 and CDR2 (germline): KGHSH, LQKENI. The CDR3 totals 15 residues. Trimming pared 0 bases from V and 3 bases from J, leaving 8 bases between. The CDR3 DNA sequence: TGTGCCAGCTCACCACCGGGGGGAGACACCGGGGAGCTGTTTTTT. This encodes CASSPPGGDTGELFF.

The J gene is TRBJ2-1, the V gene TRBV15; possibly TRBD2 for D (5 bases). V dropped 3 bases and J dropped 4 bases, with 13 bases sitting between them. This CDR3 region has 15 residues. Germline-derived CDR1 and CDR2 are LNHNV and YYDKDF (reference sequence). The CDR3: CATSSSHRGYNEQFF. The CDR3 bases are TGTGCCACCAGCAGCTCCCATCGGGGTTACAATGAGCAGTTCTTC.